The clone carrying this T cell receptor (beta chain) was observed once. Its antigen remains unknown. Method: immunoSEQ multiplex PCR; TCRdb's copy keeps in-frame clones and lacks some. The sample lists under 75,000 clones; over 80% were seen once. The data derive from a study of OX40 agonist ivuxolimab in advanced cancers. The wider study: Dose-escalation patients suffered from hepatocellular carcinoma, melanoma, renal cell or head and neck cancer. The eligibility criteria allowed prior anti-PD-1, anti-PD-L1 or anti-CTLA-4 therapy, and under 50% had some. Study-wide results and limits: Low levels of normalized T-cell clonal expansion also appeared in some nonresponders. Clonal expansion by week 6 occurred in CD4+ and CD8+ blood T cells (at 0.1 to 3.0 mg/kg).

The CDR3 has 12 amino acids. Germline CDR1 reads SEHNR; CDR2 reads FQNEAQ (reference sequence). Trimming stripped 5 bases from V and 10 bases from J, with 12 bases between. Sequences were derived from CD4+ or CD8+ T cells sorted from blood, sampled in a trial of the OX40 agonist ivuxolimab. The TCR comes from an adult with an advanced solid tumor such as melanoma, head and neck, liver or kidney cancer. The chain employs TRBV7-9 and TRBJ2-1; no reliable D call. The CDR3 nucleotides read TGTGCCAGCAGCGCCCAACAAGCGGAGCAGTTCTTC. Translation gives CASSAQQAEQFF.